The source of this TCR beta chain is a study of STAT5B mutations in CD4+ large granular lymphocyte leukemia. Notes on the study in general: Top patient clones used TRBV06 genes more often: 8/27 versus 2/35 in controls. The CD4+ versus CD8+ T-LGLL clonality difference may reflect limited sample size.

TCRdb keeps only in-frame clones here, not all; method: immunoSEQ multiplex PCR. The table shows roughly 34,000 clones, with approximately 82% occurring only once. The V segment lost 0 bases and the J segment 4 bases; nucleotides outside the gene matches: 6. The germline CDR1 and CDR2 sequences are SGHRS and YFSETQ. The CDR3 covers 15 residues. Remarks on this clone: The antigen is not known.

Sequencing used CD4+ T cells from blood buffy coats. V usage is TRBV5-1 and J usage is TRBJ2-7, with 8 bases matching TRBD2. The TCR was taken from a human donor in good health. The CDR3 DNA reads TGCGCCAGCAGCTTGGGGGCCCGGGGGGGGTACGAGCAGTACTTC. This sequence encodes CASSLGARGGYEQYF.